This TCR beta chain was documented in a study of cytomegalovirus exposure and HLA in healthy donors (TCRdb year 2017). In terms of the full investigation: According to an earlier analysis of several hundred of the donors, about 179 million T cells yielded 90 million to 130 million unique TCR beta sequences and 276 Gb of sequence data. An early release that covered about 600 HLA-typed donors contained approximately 300 gigabases of sequencing data and tens of millions of unique TCR sequences. Among the roughly 400 genotyped donors, about 83% belonged to the genetic ancestry cluster associated with self-reported Caucasian donors. The study aimed to test whether cataloging public T cell receptors could reveal signatures of past pathogen exposure. The study profiled the T cell repertoires of approximately 700 subjects by immunosequencing and related them to cytomegalovirus serostatus. Along with the approximately 620-subject first cohort, a separate validation cohort of over a hundred different subjects was used. The study combined high-throughput TCR immunosequencing, statistical association of individual TCRs with disease status, and machine learning to predict cytomegalovirus infection status. A later analysis re-analyzed previously published TCR beta repertoires from about 730 donors and added high-resolution HLA genotyping to study TCR occurrence patterns. In the later analysis, no new phenotypic data were used to find candidate immune exposures; instead, reliance was placed on TCR beta sequences and their occurrence across donors. An earlier analysis of a few hundred of the donors applied high-throughput TCR beta sequencing to assess whether each TCR beta V gene segment acted as functional or pseudogenic. Alongside the repertoire data, information on donor age, sex, ethnicity and CMV serostatus was compiled. A later genetic analysis used genome-wide SNP genotypes for about 60% of the roughly 700 donors, treating that subset as a discovery cohort. Every repertoire in the discovery cohort had been generated on one and the same sequencing platform. HLA typing covered class I and class II loci at four-digit resolution. The number of typed donors differed by locus: about 620-640 for A, B, C, DRB1 and DQB1; approximately 530 for DQA1; over 600 for DPA1; and roughly 470 for DPB1. About five DR-DQ haplotypes were handled as single units for association and clustering, since linkage in the cohort was strong. Among over 350 genotyped donors of the cohort, an average of roughly 240,000 unique TCR beta nucleotide sequences were sequenced per donor, roughly 18% of them non-productive.

Turning to this clone: Its specific antigen is unknown. No base quality information exists; no much larger clone differs at one position. Other DNA sequences from this sample encode an identical CDR3 as well.

The cohort was made up of 500 to 800 healthy bone marrow donors. All cohort members were sampled while nominally healthy, although unrecorded immune exposures were likely present. The donor tested CMV seronegative and was one of the 352 seronegative cohort members. A peripheral blood sample was collected from each donor, and TCR beta sequencing was performed on peripheral blood mononuclear cells. The Qiagen DNeasy Blood Extraction Kit was used to extract genomic DNA from the blood cell samples. Libraries were prepared through the immunoSEQ multiplex PCR assay. For the multiplex PCR, a mixture combining 60 forward primers for TCR Vbeta segments and 13 reverse primers for TCR Jbeta segments was used. A multiplex PCR assay on genomic DNA amplified the CDR3 region of rearranged TCR beta genes. The Illumina HiSeq System was used to sequence the amplified TCR beta libraries as 87-base-pair reads. The authors' pipeline ran thus. A later analysis counted about 76 million unique TCR beta chains across the 650 to 800 repertoires, and roughly 11 million of these chains were shared by at least two donors. Raw reads were error-corrected and collapsed into unique sequences with a nearest-neighbor algorithm that merged closely related sequences to remove PCR and sequencing errors. To assign V, D and J gene segments, CDR3 sequences were aligned to IMGT reference sequences. For a sequence to be retained, at least a six-nucleotide match to both a V gene segment and a J gene segment was required. A rearrangement counted as productive if the CDR3 had no stop codons and remained in frame with V and J, and every other rearrangement counted as non-productive. CDR3 was defined by IMGT convention, running from the second conserved V-encoded cysteine to the conserved J-encoded phenylalanine. Sequences without an unambiguous match to a single V gene segment were excluded from the earlier analysis of a few hundred of the donors. In an earlier analysis of some 590 of the donors, V segments were called functional above 56.7% productive rearrangements and were called segregating when the between-donor standard deviation exceeded 5%. A statistical classification framework was developed to diagnose cytomegalovirus status using the catalog of TCR beta chain sequences. V and J gene assignment, in a later analysis, came from comparing TCR nucleotide sequences with IMGT/GENE-DB human TR gene sequences. A later analysis assigned CDR3 sequences and most-parsimonious VDJ recombination scenarios with the TCRdist pipeline. A later analysis defined each TCR beta chain by its CDR3 amino acid sequence plus V-gene family, and excluded reads lacking a unique V-gene family. To address suspected cross-contamination and a sequencing artifact, a later analysis removed 550 to 750 highly shared, low-generation-probability nucleotide sequences. In a later analysis, a clonal expansion index was calculated for each public chain from normalized within-repertoire ranks of inferred template counts. In a later analysis, generation probabilities were computed with a VDJ recombination model fitted to out-of-frame rearrangements, and the resulting probabilities were checked against IGoR. In a later analysis, TCR-TCR, TCR-HLA and TCR-CMV co-occurrence was scored with hypergeometric tests, and a repertoire-size bias correction was applied to TCR pairs. False discovery rates were estimated in a later analysis by permuting HLA or CMV assignments 20 times. A later analysis grouped co-occurring TCRs with DBSCAN, adding TCRdist sequence similarity when clustering within HLA-allele-positive subsets. For co-occurrence clustering, repertoires with fewer than 30,000 or more than 120,000 public chains were excluded, along with five or six repertoires with anomalous nucleotide sharing. This is the immuneACCESS table as TCRdb keeps it, with only in-frame sequences that have V and J called. A part of the clones is gone; compared with another copy, unresolved V genes explain less than half, and the rest is unexplained. D and trimming were read from the DNA, whereas the V and J calls and clone size are those reported in that table. For this sample there are about 150,000 clones; nearly 80% appear just once. The ten largest make up around an eighth of the sample.

Its CDR3 holds 14 amino acids, cysteine through phenylalanine. The sequence is cut down to CDR3 DNA, 42 bases in frame from base 1. For this chain, trimming is 6 bases at the V end and 4 bases at the J end, and the number of junction bases without a gene match is 5. Based on the germline V gene, the CDR1 and CDR2 sequences are KGHSH and LQKENI. The research as a whole found: A further reported finding was that TCR beta sequences accurately predicted the HLA-A and HLA-B alleles for most subjects in the first cohort. Cytomegalovirus status was reported to be diagnosed by the classifier with high specificity and sensitivity in both the original and validation cohorts. An earlier analysis of around 500 of the donors showed that most TCR beta V segments appeared in productive rearrangements either about 87% or about 30% of the time, which broadly matched IMGT annotations. Compared with the approximately 670-donor mean, donors in an Asian-associated ancestry cluster had fewer N-insertions in productive TCRs, according to a later genetic analysis. Most TCR sequences were observed very rarely across donors, whereas some public TCRs were present in many individuals. The cohort was sequenced for TCR beta chains only, and without alpha or paired-chain data the features that could be detected were limited. A later analysis found that TCR association rates varied across HLA loci, with DRB1 alleles showing the most associated TCRs and HLA-C alleles the fewest. Immune exposure information for the cohort was limited to CMV serostatus. A cluster of highly shared sequence variants was judged likely to be a technical artifact of the sequencing pipeline. The study gave a list of 150 to 200 TCR beta chains associated with cytomegalovirus. A later analysis found that most CMV-associated TCR beta chains appeared HLA-restricted, with HLA associations seemingly driven largely by CMV exposure. A few of the identified cytomegalovirus-associated TCR beta chains were confirmed in vitro to be specific for cytomegalovirus antigens. Because HLA typing was unavailable for some donors at each locus, only the typed subset was used in association tests. Correlated functional status among segregating V segments might be attributable to linkage disequilibrium, but an unknown experimental factor could not be ruled out. Specific HLA alleles were associated with about 17,000 TCR beta sequences at a false discovery rate of 0.05 in a later analysis. Roughly uniform sequencing depth across donors was assumed in presence/absence analyses, although this assumption may not hold. According to a later analysis, parvovirus B19, influenza, CMV and Epstein-Barr virus appeared linked to several top co-occurrence clusters. Assigning TCR associations to individual alleles was difficult when HLA alleles, especially DR and DQ, strongly co-occurred. An association between a missense DCLRE1C variant and V-gene and J-gene trimming of TCR beta chains was found in a later genetic analysis and replicated in an independent cohort. The 87-base-pair reads could not distinguish some IMGT-functional V segments, including TRBV6-2 and TRBV6-3, so those segments were excluded. Compared with equally common non-associated chains, HLA-associated TCR beta chains in a later analysis were more clonally expanded and had lower generation probabilities. The authors suggested that the approach could potentially be extended to other disease states and immunological phenotypes. Fewer than 20 rarely observed V segments, including chromosome 9 orphons, were excluded from the earlier analysis of some 590 of the donors because counts were too low.

The sequence joins TRBV18 to TRBJ2-7; 11 middle bases align to TRBD2. The sequence derives from a woman aged 40 to 49 in good health and CMV-seronegative. Sequenced: PBMCs. The DNA is as follows: TGTGCCAGCTCCCCTACTAGCGGGGGTTACGAGCAGTACTTC. This sequence encodes CASSPTSGGYEQYF.